Here is one T cell receptor beta chain with its context. Its specific antigen is unknown. Nothing much larger sits one base from this clone, and base qualities are not available. CDR1 SGHAT and CDR2 FQNNGV were looked up in the germline V gene. From its cysteine to its phenylalanine, the CDR3 spans 13 amino acids. This entry keeps only the CDR3 DNA: 39 bases, framed from base 1. V drops 3 bases and J drops 8 bases, leaving 13 bases in between. Using the deep immunoSEQ assay, multiplex PCR amplified TCR CDR3 regions from genomic DNA. Genomic DNA extracted from each cell subset was distributed evenly over all wells of several immunoSEQ 96-well plates, and each plate served as one replicate. For sorted subsets, each replicate PCR was loaded with approximately 0.2 ug genomic DNA, equivalent to some 27,000 T cell genomes. Purified libraries were measured with a Qubit 3.0 fluorometer, size-checked on a Bioanalyzer 2100, and measured again with the KAPA Library Quantification kit. Each immunoSEQ 96-well plate was sequenced on its own single-read 150-cycle Illumina NextSeq 550 flow cell. The authors' pipeline ran thus. Because the immunoSEQ output included only junctional sequences and no quality scores, the filtering could not be the same as the filtering used for full-length reads. To assign V/J genes and CDR3, sequences were annotated against IMGT germline references using PyIR, a Python wrapper for IgBLAST v1.9. Any read was removed if the V/J assignment was weak (E-value above 1e-6), the CDR3 was missing, or the read contained stop codons, out-of-frame junctions, or ambiguous translated residues. V3J clonotypes were defined as sequences sharing an identical inferred V gene, J gene, and CDR3 amino acid sequence. To compute the percentage overlap between repertoires, the number of shared unique clonotypes was divided by the size of the smaller repertoire. Richness of each repertoire was evaluated using RTK rarefaction, the Chao1 estimator, and Recon v2.1 estimates of unobserved clonotypes. For all TCRbeta clonotypes obtained by the gDNA method from several donors, generation probabilities were computed with OLGA. What TCRdb holds here is the immuneACCESS table cut down to in-frame rearrangements. Part of the clones is not present; checked against another copy, under half of the missing clones reflect an unresolved V gene, and the others are unexplained. V, J and clone size reflect that table, while D and trimming were determined from the DNA. For this sample the table gives around 2,000,000 clones, of which about 94% were detected only once. Approximately 1.2% of the sample belongs to the ten largest clones.

The sample is drawn from a study of shared clonotypes between healthy human individuals (dated by TCRdb to 2018 to 2020). Regarding the complete study: The cohort comprised a couple of women and a few men aged 18 to 49 years. For each donor, three plates each were used for CD4 naive and CD4 memory, two plates were used for CD8 naive, and one plate was used for CD8 memory. To estimate repertoire size and how much clonotype sharing occurs between individuals, the study deeply sequenced the blood TCR repertoires of five healthy adults. Libraries were prepared and TCR repertoires were sequenced by different laboratories using diverse techniques, in order to increase sequencing depth and limit assay-specific biases. Between about 0.8 and 9 billion PBMCs per donor were obtained by leukapheresis. Summary of the overall study and its limitations: Based on pairwise subsampling, the degree of clonotype sharing among donors was expected to be affected by sequencing depth. Even with the large sequencing depth, rarefaction of the sorted-subset datasets indicated that sequencing was incomplete. Compared with non-shared clonotypes, the clonotypes found in all four sorted-subset donors had higher generation probabilities. Sampling was restricted to blood, and TCR repertoires in tissue are likely to differ from TCR repertoires in blood. Naive subsets generally had larger estimated clonotype richness than memory subsets. The genetic and exposure-history diversity represented was limited by the small number of donors. Sharing across a few donors was observed for approximately 4.6% of naive CD4, 3% to 4% of naive CD8, around 2.5% of memory CD4, and about 0.38% of memory CD8 clonotypes.

CD8 naive samples consisted of CD45RO-negative cells that were positively selected for CCR7, yielding a CD45RA+CCR7+ population without TemRA cells. Donors were healthy HIV-negative adults with no recently reported acute infections or vaccinations. Every donor was a Caucasian adult residing in Nashville, Tennessee, USA. After blood collection by leukapheresis, PBMCs were isolated using Ficoll-Histopaque density gradient centrifugation and then cryopreserved in the vapor phase of liquid nitrogen. Purity and quantity of every magnetically sorted T cell population were checked by analytical flow cytometry. Genomic DNA was isolated from every sorted fraction and measured by UV absorbance on a Nanodrop 2000c.

The specimen was naive CD8+ T cells sorted from blood. The cell subset or site label of this sample denotes: CD45RA+CCR7+. The rearrangement combines TRBV11-2 with TRBJ1-2; the D region possibly corresponds to TRBD1 (5 bases align). This receptor was taken from a young man in good health. The CDR3: CASSFLVGDGYTF. The DNA reads TGTGCCAGCAGCTTCTTGGTAGGGGACGGCTACACCTTC.